A single sample gave rise to the 16 T cell receptor beta chains below, sequenced in a study of T-cell reconstitution after alpha-beta-depleted transplantation in children. Molecular barcoding with unique molecular identifiers was used for the TCRbeta library. A single record per CDR3 protein comes from TCRdb applying MiXCR to the PCR reads. The sample consists of approximately 980,000 distinct CDR3 sequences, under 30% of them appearing once. The specimen was PBMCs, mostly from graft donor cells, collected 360 days after TCRalphabeta/CD19-depleted stem cell transplant. The receptors derive from a boy under two years old who had a stem cell transplant for SCID, so the T cells may come from the graft donor.

In its sample, this clonotype was seen many times. This rearrangement joins TRBV5-1 to TRBJ2-5; 8 nucleotides align to TRBD2. CDR1 and CDR2 from the germline V gene are SGHRS and YFSETQ. This CDR3 is built from 16 residues. The ends lost 2 bases at V and 0 bases at J; junction bases unmatched: 6. This chain's CDR3 is CASSFGRGGNQETQYF. For the CDR3, the DNA is TGCGCCAGCAGCTTCGGTCGCGGGGGGAACCAAGAGACCCAGTACTTC.

The genes are TRBV6-5 and TRBJ2-7, with 11 bases aligning to TRBD2. Germline loops: CDR1 MNHEY, CDR2 SVGAGI. Trimming cost V 2 bases and J 2 bases; bases outside gene matches: 8. The CDR3 runs 17 residues. The CDR3 bases are TGTGCCAGCAGTTACGTTGGACTAGCGGGTGTCCCCTACGAGCAGTACTTC. Translated, it gives CASSYVGLAGVPYEQYF.

This chain links TRBV9 with TRBJ2-3; 7 bases line up with TRBD2. This CDR3 is built from 16 residues. J gave up 2 bases and V 0 bases, and 6 bases lay outside the gene matches. Germline CDR1 and CDR2: SGDLS and YYNGEE. The CDR3 loop is CASSVGQAGTTDTQYF. The CDR3 region has the DNA TGTGCCAGCAGCGTAGGTCAAGCGGGGACCACAGATACGCAGTATTTT.

The genes are TRBV5-1 and TRBJ1-1; TRBD1 matches 8 bases. This CDR3 is 16 amino acids long. Trimming at V came to 0 bases and at J to 4 bases, leaving 8 bases not matched to a gene. Germline CDR1 reads SGHRS; CDR2 reads YFSETQ. CDR3 nucleotides: TGCGCCAGCAGCTTGGTAGTCAGGGGGCGCGCCACTGAAGCTTTCTTT. This sequence encodes CASSLVVRGRATEAFF.

V usage is TRBV20-1 and J usage is TRBJ2-3, with D possibly matching TRBD2 (7 bases). The CDR3 covers 16 residues. The V gene lost 5 bases and the J gene lost 4 bases, with 22 bases spanning the gap. CDR1 is DFQATT and CDR2 is SNEGSKA in the germline V gene (reference sequence). This chain's CDR3 is CSASRFGGAPSDTQYF. CDR3 coding DNA: TGCAGTGCTTCCCGTTTTGGGGGGGCCCCCTCAGATACGCAGTATTTT.

The chain links TRBV20-1 to TRBJ2-5; TRBD2 matches 7 bases. From germline, CDR1 is DFQATT and CDR2 SNEGSKA (reference sequence). V lost 0 bases, J lost 1 base, and 5 bases stayed unmatched. This CDR3 is 15 amino acids long. CDR3: CSARDGGRPQETQYF. CDR3 coding DNA: TGCAGTGCTAGAGACGGCGGGAGACCCCAAGAGACCCAGTACTTC.

This clonotype was observed many times. The genes are TRBV4-1 and TRBJ2-7; 9 bases line up with TRBD1. Germline V gene sequence: CDR1 MGHRA, CDR2 YSYEKL. V dropped 0 bases and J dropped 5; count of bases not matched to a gene: 8. This CDR3 is built from 16 residues. CDR3 coding DNA: TGCGCCAGCAGCCAAGATCCTAACAGGGGGCCCAACGAGCAGTACTTC. Its translation is CASSQDPNRGPNEQYF.

The chain uses TRBV6-6 and TRBJ2-3; no clear D. There are 13 residues in the CDR3. V lost 2 bases to trimming and J lost 4 bases, with 7 bases between them. Germline V gene data show CDR1 as MNHNY and CDR2 as SVGAGI (reference sequence). CDR3 coding DNA: TGTGCCAGCAGTTACCCTAGGGCAGATACGCAGTATTTT. Protein sequence: CASSYPRADTQYF.

This clonotype was recorded a few times. The chain uses TRBV20-1 and TRBJ2-3; a possible D gene is TRBD2 (6 bases). Germline CDR1 reads DFQATT; CDR2 reads SNEGSKA (reference sequence). CDR3 size: 14 residues. With 6 bases removed from V and 0 bases from J, the gap between germline ends came to 13 bases. The CDR3 protein is CSAIPGTSTDTQYF. The CDR3 DNA sequence: TGCAGTGCCATACCCGGGACTAGCACAGATACGCAGTATTTT.

The table lists this clonotype with a few counts. This chain uses TRBV20-1 with TRBJ2-4, with a possible D match to TRBD2 (6 bases). The germline CDR1 and CDR2 sequences are DFQATT and SNEGSKA (reference sequence). The V end lost 3 bases, the J end lost 1 base, and 10 bases lay between the germline ends. The CDR3 loop spans 14 amino acids. DNA of the CDR3: TGCAGTGCTAGTCGGGCGGGGGCCAAAAACATTCAGTACTTC. It encodes CSASRAGAKNIQYF.

The CDR3 coding sequence is TGTGCCAGCAGCTCTGAACCCCCAACTAGCTCCTACAATGAGCAGTTCTTC. This gives the protein CASSSEPPTSSYNEQFF. The chain employs TRBV5-5 and TRBJ2-1; TRBD2 might be the D (5 bases). CDR1 and CDR2 (germline): SGHKS, YYEKEE (reference sequence). Trimming removed 3 bases at V and 0 bases at J, with 16 bases between. The CDR3 is 17 amino acids.

For the CDR3, the DNA is TGTGCCAGCAGTTTACCCCTCGGGGGGGTTTCCTACGAGCAGTACTTC. Protein: CASSLPLGGVSYEQYF. The chain links TRBV28 to TRBJ2-7; 8 bases align to TRBD2. This CDR3 has 16 residues. V was clipped by 2 bases and J by 1 base; unmatched bases: 7. CDR1 is MDHEN and CDR2 is SYDVKM in the germline V gene.

This clonotype was found many times. J is TRBJ2-1 and V is TRBV10-3, with D perhaps matching TRBD1 (5 bases). V lost 7 bases and J 6 bases, leaving 13 bases between the germline ends. The CDR3 is made up of 13 amino acids. CDR1 and CDR2 (germline): ENHRY, SYGVKD. The CDR3 sequence is CAINSLRGNEQFF. CDR3 in DNA: TGTGCCATCAATAGCCTAAGGGGCAATGAGCAGTTCTTC.

The chain is built from TRBV6-1 and TRBJ2-2; the D gene is possibly TRBD1 (5 bases). V lost 6 bases to trimming and J lost 6 bases, with 17 bases between them. The V gene's germline CDR1 is MNHNS and CDR2 SASEGT. The CDR3 totals 15 residues. In nucleotides, the CDR3 is TGTGCCAGCAGCCAAGGGGTCGTATCAGCCGGGGAGCTGTTTTTT. Its translation is CASSQGVVSAGELFF.

This clonotype occurred a few times. V usage is TRBV20-1 and J usage is TRBJ2-5; D possibly corresponds to TRBD2 (5 bases). The CDR3 is 12 amino acids. The germline V gene encodes CDR1 DFQATT and CDR2 SNEGSKA (reference sequence). Trimming stripped 2 bases from V and 4 bases from J, with 8 bases between. This chain's CDR3 is CSARNGVETQYF. As DNA, the CDR3 is TGCAGTGCTAGAAACGGGGTAGAGACCCAGTACTTC.

This clonotype was counted between two and nine times. The J gene is TRBJ2-2, the V gene TRBV20-1; the D gene could be TRBD1 or TRBD2 (5 bases each). The CDR3 runs 15 residues. CDR1 is DFQATT, CDR2 SNEGSKA, per germline (reference sequence). V lost 0 bases and J lost 1, with 9 bases in between. This CDR3 reads CSARDGGRNTGELFF. For the CDR3, the DNA is TGCAGTGCTAGAGATGGGGGAAGGAACACCGGGGAGCTGTTTTTT.